The clone carrying this TCR beta chain was counted between two and nine times. The antigen remains undetermined. MiXCR, applied by TCRdb to the 5' RACE reads, yields one record per CDR3 protein. The profile shows approximately 110,000 distinct CDR3 sequences, around 24% of them singletons. The data were obtained in a study of CD8 T cells in ankylosing spondylitis. Study-wide findings and caveats: Prior literature has documented some motif variants in synovial fluid and blood from reactive arthritis. Reported data indicate significant enrichment of disease-linked clones within matched ankylosing spondylitis synovial fluid. CD8+ cells made up the disease-linked clones, which were relatively rare in peripheral blood.

Trimming stripped 8 bases from V and 6 bases from J, with 13 bases between. The CDR3 sequence is 12 residues long. CDR1 is ENHRY and CDR2 is SYGVKD in the germline V gene. This TCR was recovered from a male donor with ankylosing spondylitis. The chain recombines TRBV10-3 with TRBJ1-1; D perhaps matches TRBD1 (5 bases). Sequencing was carried out using synovial fluid, either unsorted or a sorted T cell fraction (not recorded which). Written as DNA, the CDR3 is TGTGCCATCCGGGGGAAGGGGCCTGAAGCTTTCTTT. Translating gives CAIRGKGPEAFF.